A single sample gave rise to the 28 T cell receptor beta chains below, sequenced in a study of T-cell reconstitution after alpha-beta-depleted transplantation in children. Preparation of the TCRbeta library involved a method that used unique molecular identifiers. TCRdb called the PCR reads again in MiXCR, with one record for every CDR3 protein. The sample carries about 610,000 distinct CDR3 sequences, approximately 10% recorded once. The sequencing used PBMCs from the stem cell graft donor, collected from the stem cell graft. The receptors derive from a human donor who donated a stem cell graft to a child with acute myeloid leukemia.

This chain links TRBV18 with TRBJ2-1; unclear D gene. V was shortened by 2 bases and J by 0 bases, with 17 bases between the two germline ends. CDR3 size: 18 residues. Germline CDR1 reads KGHSH; CDR2 reads LQKENI. CDR3 nucleotide sequence: TGTGCCAGCTCACCATTTCCCAGCTCCCGGAGCTCCTACAATGAGCAGTTCTTC. This translates into CASSPFPSSRSSYNEQFF.

The chain has TRBV29-1 and TRBJ2-2; possibly TRBD1 for D (5 bases). Germline CDR1 and CDR2: SQVTM and ANQGSEA. This CDR3 has 11 residues. V was cut by 8 bases and J by 4 bases, with 8 bases left in between. The CDR3 bases are TGCAGCCAGACAGCCACCGGGGAGCTGTTTTTT. As protein: CSQTATGELFF.

Only a few counts were recorded for this clonotype. The chain combines TRBV29-1 with TRBJ2-7, with D unresolved. Trimming stripped 6 bases from V and 6 bases from J, with 15 bases between. The CDR3 length is 12 residues. CDR1 and CDR2 (germline): SQVTM, ANQGSEA. CDR3 residues: CSVQVGRGEQYF. CDR3 DNA sequence: TGCAGCGTCCAAGTAGGGCGCGGCGAGCAGTACTTC.

This clonotype was seen ten or more times. The rearrangement links TRBV4-2 to TRBJ2-4; D is undetermined. Germline V gene lookup returns CDR1 LGHNA and CDR2 YNFKEQ. The V gene lost 0 bases and the J gene lost 0 bases, with 9 bases spanning the gap. The length of the CDR3 is 16 residues. The CDR3 region has the DNA TGTGCCAGCAGCCAAGATCTAACGGGAGCCAAAAACATTCAGTACTTC. This encodes CASSQDLTGAKNIQYF.

Only a few counts were recorded for this clonotype. The chain has TRBV9 and TRBJ2-1; 9 bases align to TRBD2. Trimming cost V 2 bases and J 4 bases; bases outside gene matches: 13. CDR1 SGDLS and CDR2 YYNGEE come from the germline V gene. This CDR3 region has 18 residues. The CDR3 is CASSVGLAGGRPYNEQFF. The CDR3 bases are TGTGCCAGCAGCGTGGGTCTGGCGGGGGGGAGACCTTACAATGAGCAGTTCTTC.

This clonotype was seen at least ten times. The V and J genes are TRBV2 and TRBJ2-2; TRBD2 agrees at 9 bases. The germline CDR1 and CDR2 sequences are SNHLY and FYNNEI. V shed 6 bases and J 0 bases; nucleotides not matched to a gene: 2. The CDR3 contains 15 residues. CDR3 DNA: TGTGCCAGCAGGCCTAGCGGGACGAACACCGGGGAGCTGTTTTTT. It translates to CASRPSGTNTGELFF.

This clonotype occurred many times. The chain couples TRBV7-2 to TRBJ2-1; TRBD2 agrees at 8 bases. Germline-derived CDR1 and CDR2 are SGHTA and FQGNSA. V trimming: 5 bases; J trimming: 9 bases; junction bases outside the gene matches: 12. This CDR3 has 15 amino acids. This CDR3 is CASSPPPTREVEQFF. The CDR3 region has the DNA TGTGCCAGCAGCCCCCCGCCGACGCGGGAGGTTGAGCAGTTCTTC. Full variable domain (missing parts from reference TRBV7-2 and TRBJ2-1): GAGVSQSPSNKVTEKGKDVELRCDPISGHTALYWYRQSLGQGLEFLIYFQGNSAPDKSGLPSDRFSAERTGGSVSTLTIQRTQQEDSAVYLCASSPPPTREVEQFFGPGTRLTVL.

The chain recombines TRBV24-1 with TRBJ2-2; 7 bases align to TRBD1. Germline V lookup: CDR1 KGHDR, CDR2 SFDVKD. Germline trimming cut 3 bases from V and 5 bases from J; bases unmatched to any gene: 11. CDR3 length equals 17 residues. The CDR3 region has the DNA TGTGCCACCAGTGATCCTCCGCGAGGGGGCCGGACCGGGGAGCTGTTTTTT. This sequence encodes CATSDPPRGGRTGELFF.

This clonotype appeared many times. The rearrangement joins TRBV19 to TRBJ2-3; D not certain. Germline V gene sequence: CDR1 LNHDA, CDR2 SQIVND (reference sequence). The V and J ends lost 10 bases and 2 bases respectively, with 16 bases between them. This CDR3 spans 14 amino acids. The CDR3 DNA follows: TGTGCCACTGCGTCGAAAGGCGACACAGATACGCAGTATTTT. It yields the protein CATASKGDTDTQYF. The full variable domain, in which reference TRBV19 and TRBJ2-3 provide the parts outside the CDR3, is DGGITQSPKYLFRKEGQNVTLSCEQNLNHDAMYWYRQDPGQGLRLIYYSQIVNDFQKGDIAEGYSVSREKKESFPLTVTSAQKNPTAFYLCATASKGDTDTQYFGPGTRLTVL.

This chain uses TRBV5-6 with TRBJ1-5; 10 nucleotides match TRBD1. The trim removed 2 bases at V and 6 bases at J, leaving 11 bases unmatched. The CDR3 loop spans 17 amino acids. From germline, CDR1 is SGHDT and CDR2 YYEEEE. DNA of the CDR3: TGTGCCAGCAGCTTTTGGGCCGGGACAGGGGTTGCTCAGCCCCAGCATTTT. Protein product: CASSFWAGTGVAQPQHF.

This clonotype has a count of ten or more. J is TRBJ2-7 and V is TRBV12-3 or TRBV12-4, with D possibly being TRBD1 (5 bases). The CDR3 totals 11 residues. Trimming removed 10 bases from V and 6 bases from J, with 13 bases in between. This chain's CDR3 is CATAWGAEQYF. The CDR3 DNA reads as TGTGCCACCGCCTGGGGCGCCGAGCAGTACTTC.

In this sample, this clonotype turned up a few times. This chain links TRBV11-2 with TRBJ2-5; TRBD2 matches 7 bases. V shed 5 bases, J shed 5 bases, and the junction held 11 bases outside the gene matches. CDR3 length: 15 residues. Germline values: CDR1 SGHAT, CDR2 FQNNGV. In DNA form, the CDR3 reads TGTGCCAGCAGCCAGACGACTAGCATGGGGGAGACCCAGTACTTC. Its translation is CASSQTTSMGETQYF.

The chain carries TRBV12-3 or TRBV12-4 and TRBJ2-7, with D possibly being TRBD2 (6 bases). The CDR3 contains 14 residues. Trimming removed 6 bases at V and 3 bases at J, with 15 bases between. CDR3 region: CASSTGHGGYEQYF. For the CDR3, the DNA is TGTGCCAGCAGCACCGGCCACGGGGGCTACGAGCAGTACTTC.

This clonotype came up a few times. The gene calls are TRBV29-1 and TRBJ2-7; 9 nucleotides agree with TRBD2. The CDR3 extends over 17 amino acids. With 2 bases clipped from V and 1 base from J, the junction kept 12 bases outside the gene matches. In germline, CDR1 is SQVTM, CDR2 ANQGSEA. CDR3 DNA sequence: TGCAGCGTTGAAATGGATGTTAGCGGGGGTATTTCCTACGAGCAGTACTTC. This codes for CSVEMDVSGGISYEQYF.

This clonotype was counted many times. This chain connects TRBV20-1 to TRBJ2-2; a possible D gene is TRBD1 (5 bases). CDR1 and CDR2 from the germline V gene are DFQATT and SNEGSKA (reference sequence). V gave up 3 bases and J gave up 5 bases, with 19 bases separating them. The CDR3 is 16 residues long. CDR3 in DNA: TGCAGTGCTAGCCCGAAAGGGGCTCCAGGAACCGGGGAGCTGTTTTTT. Its protein product is CSASPKGAPGTGELFF.

This clonotype was seen a few times. V gene TRBV7-9 combines with J gene TRBJ1-2; 7 nucleotides align to TRBD1. V was pared by 4 bases and J by 8 bases, with 10 bases of the junction left unmatched. This CDR3 comprises 14 residues. Germline-derived CDR1 and CDR2 are SEHNR and FQNEAQ (reference sequence). The CDR3 bases are TGTGCCAGCAGCTCCGGACAGGCGGGTCTGGGCTACACCTTC. Its translation is CASSSGQAGLGYTF.

This clonotype was observed a handful of times. The V gene is TRBV7-2, the J gene TRBJ2-5; D remains ambiguous. Germline CDR1 SGHTA, CDR2 FQGNSA. Trimming took 5 bases from V and 4 from J, leaving 11 bases between them. CDR3 length: 13 residues. The CDR3 is CASSGRLGETQYF. CDR3 coding DNA: TGTGCCAGCAGCGGAAGGTTGGGAGAGACCCAGTACTTC.

V usage is TRBV29-1 and J usage is TRBJ2-7; TRBD2 agrees at 7 bases. CDR1 is SQVTM and CDR2 is ANQGSEA in the germline V gene. This CDR3 comprises 13 residues. V lost 0 bases to trimming and J lost 1 base; unmatched junction nucleotides: 0. CDR3 loop: CSVEEGGSYEQYF. For the CDR3, the DNA is TGCAGCGTTGAAGAGGGAGGGTCCTACGAGCAGTACTTC.

This clonotype has at least ten counts. This chain joins TRBV11-2 and TRBJ2-1; 9 nucleotides line up with TRBD1. The CDR3 runs to 14 residues. Germline CDR1 SGHAT, CDR2 FQNNGV. Unmatched junction bases numbered 8, after V lost 8 bases and J lost 6 bases. The CDR3 here is CASDAGTGSNEQFF. As DNA, the CDR3 is TGTGCCAGCGACGCCGGGACAGGGTCCAATGAGCAGTTCTTC.

The chain combines TRBV29-1 with TRBJ1-5; 7 positions match TRBD1. Trimming took 5 bases from V and 5 from J; bases not matched to a gene: 6. The CDR3 is 13 amino acids. Germline values: CDR1 SQVTM, CDR2 ANQGSEA. CDR3 sequence reads: CSVRQGFDQPQHF. In DNA form, the CDR3 reads TGCAGCGTTCGACAGGGTTTCGATCAGCCCCAGCATTTT.

This clonotype has just a few counts. The CDR3 sequence: CASTIMPGPGYEQYF. The CDR3 DNA is TGCGCCAGCACCATTATGCCGGGGCCGGGTTACGAGCAGTACTTC. The V call is TRBV5-1, the J call TRBJ2-7; D possibly matches TRBD1 or TRBD2 (5 bases each). With 6 bases removed from V and 4 bases from J, the gap between germline ends came to 20 bases. Germline lookup yields CDR1 SGHRS and CDR2 YFSETQ. The CDR3 spans 15 residues.

This clonotype was detected ten times or more. The chain is built from TRBV12-3 or TRBV12-4 and TRBJ2-5; the match to TRBD2 covers 7 bases. With 4 bases clipped from V and 3 bases from J, the junction kept 11 bases outside the gene matches. This CDR3 spans 16 amino acids. Here the CDR3 DNA reads TGTGCCAGCAGTTCAGACGGGACTACGAGAGAAGAGACCCAGTACTTC. Protein sequence: CASSSDGTTREETQYF.

This clonotype was counted between two and nine times. This chain joins TRBV20-1 and TRBJ1-5, with unresolved D. Germline CDR1 is DFQATT and CDR2 is SNEGSKA (reference sequence). Trimming took off 4 bases at V and 0 bases at J, with 10 bases between the two ends. There are 14 residues in the CDR3. The CDR3 protein is CSAKDNNSNQPQHF. CDR3 in DNA: TGCAGTGCTAAGGATAATAATAGCAATCAGCCCCAGCATTTT.

This clonotype showed up just a few times. Written as DNA, the CDR3 is TGTGCCAGCAGTTTAAGGGGTAGTGGGCACAATGAGCAGTTCTTC. It translates to CASSLRGSGHNEQFF. The chain carries TRBV27 and TRBJ2-1, with D possibly TRBD1 on 5 matching bases. Trimming removed 2 bases at V and 5 bases at J, with 13 bases between. The CDR3 sequence is 15 residues long. In germline, CDR1 is MNHEY, CDR2 SMNVEV (reference sequence).

This rearrangement joins TRBV7-2 to TRBJ1-2; 8 bases align to TRBD1. The CDR3 has 14 amino acids. Germline V CDR1 and CDR2: SGHTA, FQGNSA. V trimming: 5 bases; J trimming: 7 bases; junction bases outside the gene matches: 9. The CDR3 loop is CASSTRGQGSGYTF. As DNA, the CDR3 is TGTGCCAGCAGCACTCGAGGACAGGGCAGTGGCTACACCTTC.

This clonotype has ten or more counts. The chain links TRBV11-2 to TRBJ2-1; 8 positions agree with TRBD1. Trimming took 5 bases from V and 7 from J; bases not matched to a gene: 19. Germline values: CDR1 SGHAT, CDR2 FQNNGV. This CDR3 has 18 amino acids. In nucleotides, the CDR3 is TGTGCCAGCAGCCTCCTTTGGGTGAGGAGACAGGGGATGAATGAGCAGTTCTTC. It yields the protein CASSLLWVRRQGMNEQFF.

This clonotype was observed once. The CDR3 bases are TGCAGTGCCAGCGGGAGGGCCCGGGAGCAGTACTTC. Protein product: CSASGRAREQYF. J is TRBJ2-7 and V is TRBV20-1; 10 nucleotides match TRBD2. With V trimmed by 6 bases and J by 7 bases, 6 bases remained unmatched. CDR1 is DFQATT and CDR2 is SNEGSKA in the germline V gene (reference sequence). The CDR3 is made up of 12 amino acids.

This chain connects TRBV6-2 or TRBV6-3 to TRBJ2-2, with 10 bases aligning to TRBD2. This CDR3 is 17 amino acids long. The V segment lost 0 bases and the J segment 5 bases; nucleotides outside the gene matches: 6. CDR1 is MNHEY, CDR2 SVGEGT, per germline. The CDR3 DNA is TGTGCCAGCAGTTACTCTAAGCTAGCGGGAGATACCGGGGAGCTGTTTTTT. This sequence encodes CASSYSKLAGDTGELFF.